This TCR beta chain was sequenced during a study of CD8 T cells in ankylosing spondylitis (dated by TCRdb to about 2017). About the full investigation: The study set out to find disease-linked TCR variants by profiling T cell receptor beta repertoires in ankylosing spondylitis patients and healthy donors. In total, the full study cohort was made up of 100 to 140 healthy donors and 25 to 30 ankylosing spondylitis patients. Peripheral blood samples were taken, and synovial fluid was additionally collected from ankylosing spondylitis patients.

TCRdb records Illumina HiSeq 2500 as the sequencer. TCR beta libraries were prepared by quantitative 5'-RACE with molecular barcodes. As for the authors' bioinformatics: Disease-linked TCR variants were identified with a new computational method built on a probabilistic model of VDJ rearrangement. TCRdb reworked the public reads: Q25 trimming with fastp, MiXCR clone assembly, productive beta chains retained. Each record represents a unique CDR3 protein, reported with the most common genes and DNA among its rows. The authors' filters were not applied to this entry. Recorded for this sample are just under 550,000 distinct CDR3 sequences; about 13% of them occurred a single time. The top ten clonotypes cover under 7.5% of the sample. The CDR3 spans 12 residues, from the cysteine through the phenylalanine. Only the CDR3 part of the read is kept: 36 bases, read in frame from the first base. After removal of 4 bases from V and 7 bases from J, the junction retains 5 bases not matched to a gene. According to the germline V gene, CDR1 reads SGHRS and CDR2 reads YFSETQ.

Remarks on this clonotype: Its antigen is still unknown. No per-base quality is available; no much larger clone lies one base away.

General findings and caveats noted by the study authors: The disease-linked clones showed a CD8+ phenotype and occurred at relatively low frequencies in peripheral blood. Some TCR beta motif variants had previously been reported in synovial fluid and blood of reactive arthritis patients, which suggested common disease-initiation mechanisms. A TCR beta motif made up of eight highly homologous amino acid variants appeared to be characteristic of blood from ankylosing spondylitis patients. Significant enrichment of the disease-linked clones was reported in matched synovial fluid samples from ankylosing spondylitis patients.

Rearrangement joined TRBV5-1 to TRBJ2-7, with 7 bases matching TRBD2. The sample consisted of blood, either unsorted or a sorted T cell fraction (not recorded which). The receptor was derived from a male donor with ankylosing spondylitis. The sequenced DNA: TGCGCCAGCAGCGTGGGGGGGAGAGAGCAGTACTTC. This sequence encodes CASSVGGREQYF.